This T cell receptor (beta chain) was recovered during a study of OX40 agonist ivuxolimab in advanced cancers. Background on the study: In this cohort, patients received ivuxolimab, an agonistic anti-OX40 (CD134) antibody. Three patients got partial responses; one had hepatocellular carcinoma and two had cutaneous melanoma.

TCRdb's copy holds only in-frame clones and misses some; the assay was immunoSEQ multiplex PCR. This sample has some 52,000 clones, with roughly 88% found just once. Germline CDR1 reads SGHTA; CDR2 reads FQGTGA. Trimming shortened V by 1 base and J by 6 bases, and 7 bases separated the two germline ends. The CDR3 contains 13 residues. The sequences come from CD4+ or CD8+ T cells sorted from blood, collected in a trial of the OX40 agonist ivuxolimab. The chain links TRBV7-3 to TRBJ2-1; perhaps TRBD1 as D (6 bases). The receptor's source is an adult with an advanced solid tumor such as melanoma, head and neck, liver or kidney cancer. The CDR3 sequence: CASSLIRGNEQFF. The CDR3 DNA reads as TGTGCCAGCAGCTTAATCAGGGGCAATGAGCAGTTCTTC.